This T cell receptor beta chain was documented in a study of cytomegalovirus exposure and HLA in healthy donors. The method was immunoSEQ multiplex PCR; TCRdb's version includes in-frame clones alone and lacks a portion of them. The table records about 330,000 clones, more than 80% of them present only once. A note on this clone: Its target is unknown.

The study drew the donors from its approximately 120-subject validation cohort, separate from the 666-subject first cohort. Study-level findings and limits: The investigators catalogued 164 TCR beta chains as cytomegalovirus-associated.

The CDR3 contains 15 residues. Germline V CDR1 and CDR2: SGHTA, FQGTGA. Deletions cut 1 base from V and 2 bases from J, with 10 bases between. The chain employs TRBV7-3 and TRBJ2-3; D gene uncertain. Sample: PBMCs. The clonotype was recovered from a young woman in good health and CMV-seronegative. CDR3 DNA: TGTGCCAGCAGCTTAAAACGGTCCCCCACAGATACGCAGTATTTT. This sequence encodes CASSLKRSPTDTQYF.